Many counts were recorded for the clone carrying this T cell receptor beta chain. These data originate in a study of CD8 T cells in ankylosing spondylitis. There are 15 residues in the CDR3. V gave up 3 bases and J gave up 6 bases; unmatched junction bases: 8. Germline values: CDR1 SGDLS, CDR2 YYNGEE. TCRdb reanalysed the 5' RACE reads using MiXCR and keeps one entry per CDR3 protein. The sample contains roughly 38,000 distinct CDR3 sequences, 3% to 3.5% of which appear only once. Sequenced input: blood, either unsorted or a sorted T cell fraction (not recorded which). This clonotype was sampled from a male donor with ankylosing spondylitis or in good health (not recorded which). The chain combines TRBV9 with TRBJ2-3, with 9 bases aligning to TRBD2. CDR3 sequence reads: CASSGAGGPGDTQYF. In DNA form, the CDR3 reads TGTGCCAGCAGCGGGGCGGGGGGGCCAGGTGATACGCAGTATTTT.